This record concerns one TCR beta chain sequence. Its specificity is unknown. Germline-derived CDR1 and CDR2 are DFQATT and SNEGSKA (reference sequence). This CDR3 has 15 amino acids. With 0 bases removed from V and 3 bases from J, the gap between germline ends came to 12 bases. The record originates from a study of neurological immune-mediated disorders. The study's findings and limits: As far as clinical or MRI features were concerned, none was associated with the multiple sclerosis repertoire cluster. In HTLV-1-associated myelopathy, TCR clonal expansion was greatest, whereas multiple sclerosis had the least, falling below healthy controls.

The cDNA was synthesized by 5'RACE incorporating 10-nucleotide random UMIs. From the 5' RACE reads, TCRdb called clonotypes with MiXCR, one entry per CDR3 protein. The sample carries about 66,000 distinct CDR3 sequences, about 5.1% recorded once. This sequence joins TRBV20-1 and TRBJ2-1, with D maybe TRBD2 (6 bases). This TCR was sampled from a woman in her 70s with multiple sclerosis. Sequenced material: PBMCs. The DNA of the CDR3 is TGCAGTGCTAGAGATGGAGGGTTTTACTACAATGAGCAGTTCTTC. Amino acid sequence: CSARDGGFYYNEQFF.